The clone carrying this T cell receptor (beta chain) was recorded a few times. Its matching antigen is unknown. PCR used 60 Vbeta primers and 13 Jbeta primers. The method was immunoSEQ multiplex PCR; TCRdb's version includes in-frame clones alone and lacks a portion of them. The table shows fewer than 250,000 clones, with approximately 80% occurring only once. The sample belongs to a study of cytomegalovirus exposure and HLA in healthy donors. Looked up from germline, CDR1 is MGHDK and CDR2 is SYGVNS. The CDR3 runs to 14 residues. V gave up 1 base and J gave up 8 bases; unmatched junction bases: 7. Notes on the study in general: In a later analysis, HLA-associated beta chains showed higher expansion and lower generation probabilities than comparable chains.

This chain uses TRBV25-1 with TRBJ2-5; 7 bases line up with TRBD1. The receptor's source is a woman in her twenties or thirties in good health and CMV-seropositive. Sequenced: PBMCs. CDR3 protein: CASSELGTEITQYF. The CDR3 nucleotides are TGTGCCAGCAGTGAATTGGGGACAGAGATTACCCAGTACTTC.